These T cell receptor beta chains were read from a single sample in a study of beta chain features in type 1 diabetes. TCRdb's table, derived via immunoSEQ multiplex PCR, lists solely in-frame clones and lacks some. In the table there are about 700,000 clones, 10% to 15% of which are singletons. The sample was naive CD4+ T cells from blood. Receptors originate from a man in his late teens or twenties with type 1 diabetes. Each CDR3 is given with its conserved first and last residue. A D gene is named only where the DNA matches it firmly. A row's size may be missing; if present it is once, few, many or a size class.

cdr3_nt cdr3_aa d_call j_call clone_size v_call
TGTGCCAGCAGCTTGGAGGGTACGAATGAGCAGTTCTTC CASSLEGTNEQFF . TRBJ2-1 . TRBV7-2
TGTGCCAGCAGCCACCGGTGGGGGACTGAAGCTTTCTTT CASSHRWGTEAFF . TRBJ1-1 few TRBV5-6
TGTGCCAGCAGTGAATTCTCGGAGGCCCGAGAGTACACCATATATTTT CASSEFSEAREYTIYF . TRBJ1-3 few TRBV25-1
TGTGCCAGCAGTTACTCCGGGAATGGCTACACCTTC CASSYSGNGYTF . TRBJ1-2 . TRBV6-5
TGTGCCAGCAGTAGGGCAGGGGGCCCCTACGAGCAGTACTTC CASSRAGGPYEQYF TRBD1 TRBJ2-7 . TRBV28
TGTGCCAGCAGCGTAGAGAGGGCTAGCACAGATACGCAGTATTTT CASSVERASTDTQYF . TRBJ2-3 . TRBV9
TGTGCCAGCAGCGTAGGTGGGACCGTCACTATAGATACGCAGTATTTT CASSVGGTVTIDTQYF . TRBJ2-3 . TRBV9
TGTGCCAGCAGCTTAGGGGGGTCCGGGGCCAACGTCCTGACTTTC CASSLGGSGANVLTF . TRBJ2-6 . TRBV7-2
TGTGCCAGCTCACGGACAGGTGGGGATGGTTCCCTCCACTTT CASSRTGGDGSLHF TRBD1 TRBJ1-6 . TRBV18
TGCAGCGGGAAGATCGCTCACGGAGGCACCGGGGAGCTGTTTTTT CSGKIAHGGTGELFF . TRBJ2-2 . TRBV29-1
TGTGCCAGCAGCTTAACGGTTGCGGGGAGCTCCTACAATGAGCAGTTCTTC CASSLTVAGSSYNEQFF . TRBJ2-1 . TRBV7-3
TGCGCCAGCAGGGGACTAGCGGGGAGCACAGATACGCAGTATTTT CASRGLAGSTDTQYF TRBD2 TRBJ2-3 few TRBV5-1
TGCGCCAGCAGCTGGGGGACAGTAGGAGGTGGTGGCTACACCTTC CASSWGTVGGGGYTF TRBD1 TRBJ1-2 few TRBV5-1
TGTGCCAGCTCCTCAGGCTTCAATGAGCAGTTCTTC CASSSGFNEQFF . TRBJ2-1 few TRBV18
TGCGCCAGCAGCCAAGTGGACTGGGGCATGGGTACGCAGTATTTT CASSQVDWGMGTQYF . TRBJ2-3 . TRBV4-1
TGTGCCAGCAGTGAGCAGGCTAATTCACCCCTCCACTTT CASSEQANSPLHF . TRBJ1-6 few TRBV25-1
TGTGCCAGCAGTGGGGAAGGGGTTCCTGGAAACACCATATATTTT CASSGEGVPGNTIYF . TRBJ1-3 . TRBV6-1
TGTGCCAGCTCACTCCGACAGGGCGGCGAGCCCCAGCATTTT CASSLRQGGEPQHF TRBD1 TRBJ1-5 few TRBV18
TGTGCCAGCAGTTCCGCCGGGACAGCTAACTATGGCTACACCTTC CASSSAGTANYGYTF TRBD1 TRBJ1-2 few TRBV7-2
TGTGCCAGCAGTAGACGACAGGGTAATGAAAAACTGTTTTTT CASSRRQGNEKLFF TRBD1 TRBJ1-4 few TRBV6-6
TGTGCCAGCTCACCACCAACCACAGATACGCAGTATTTT CASSPPTTDTQYF . TRBJ2-3 few TRBV18
TGTGCCTGGAGTGCGACAGGGTTCACTGAAGCTTTCTTT CAWSATGFTEAFF TRBD1 TRBJ1-1 few TRBV30
TGTGCCAGCAGTGAAGCCCGGGCTTTAAGCAATCAGCCCCAGCATTTT CASSEARALSNQPQHF . TRBJ1-5 few TRBV2
TGTGCCAGCAGCCTGAACTCTGGGGCCAACGTCCTGACTTTC CASSLNSGANVLTF . TRBJ2-6 . TRBV7-6
TGCGCCAGCATACGGGACAGTGCCGTGCCAGAGACCCAGTACTTC CASIRDSAVPETQYF TRBD1 TRBJ2-5 . TRBV4-1
TGCGCCAGCAGCGAGGGGAGGGCCTATGGCTACACCTTC CASSEGRAYGYTF . TRBJ1-2 few TRBV5-1
TGCAGCGTTACCGAACCAACGGCTGAAGCTTTCTTT CSVTEPTAEAFF . TRBJ1-1 . TRBV29-1
TGTGCCATCAGTGTACAGAACCAAGATACGCAGTATTTT CAISVQNQDTQYF . TRBJ2-3 . TRBV10-3
TGTGCCAGCAGCCCCTACACCGATGAGCAGTTCTTC CASSPYTDEQFF . TRBJ2-1 few TRBV7-6
TGTGCCAGCAGCTTGGGGGCGCTCCCCTCCACAGATACGCAGTATTTT CASSLGALPSTDTQYF . TRBJ2-3 . TRBV5-6
TGTGCGCACTCCGCCGGGCGGGTAAGCCTGAACACTGAAGCTTTCTTT CAHSAGRVSLNTEAFF . TRBJ1-1 few TRBV13
TGTGCCAGCCAGACAGGGGGAGGCACTGAAGCTTTCTTT CASQTGGGTEAFF TRBD1 TRBJ1-1 . TRBV14
TGTGCCATCAGTGCTGGACTAGCGGGGGTGGATACGCAGTATTTT CAISAGLAGVDTQYF TRBD2 TRBJ2-3 . TRBV10-3
TGTGCCAGCAGTGAAGGGGCAGGGATTAACTATGGCTACACCTTC CASSEGAGINYGYTF . TRBJ1-2 . TRBV2
TGTGCCAGCAGCCGACAGAACTATGGCTACACCTTC CASSRQNYGYTF . TRBJ1-2 few TRBV7-9
TGCGCCAGCAGACAATTAGCGGGTGGCACAGATACGCAGTATTTT CASRQLAGGTDTQYF TRBD2 TRBJ2-3 . TRBV5-1
TGTGCCAGCAGCTTAGGCCGGCAGGGGAAAAAACTGTTTTTT CASSLGRQGKKLFF . TRBJ1-4 few TRBV11-2
TGCGCCAGCAGCCCTGGACAGGGAGATAATTCACCCCTCCACTTT CASSPGQGDNSPLHF TRBD1 TRBJ1-6 few TRBV5-1
TGCGCCAGCAGCCACCCAAAGGGGAATGAGCAGTTCTTC CASSHPKGNEQFF . TRBJ2-1 few TRBV4-1
TGCGCCAGCAGCCTCGGGGTCTTGGAGACCCAGTACTTC CASSLGVLETQYF . TRBJ2-5 few TRBV4-1
TGTGCCAGCAGAGGGACAATGAGTGGCTACACCTTC CASRGTMSGYTF . TRBJ1-2 . TRBV13
TGTGCCAGTAGTATAACAGCACAGGATGGCTACACCTTC CASSITAQDGYTF . TRBJ1-2 few TRBV19
TGCGCCAGCAGCCCCGGGACAGGAGACTCTATTCGGACTTTT CASSPGTGDSIRTF TRBD1 TRBJ1-6 few TRBV5-1
TGTGCCAGCGTCAGACTAGCGGGGGGGCCGCCCTACGAGCAGTACTTC CASVRLAGGPPYEQYF TRBD2 TRBJ2-7 few TRBV2
TGTGCCAGCGGGTCGAGGGCAGGAATGAACACTGAAGCTTTCTTT CASGSRAGMNTEAFF . TRBJ1-1 . TRBV7-2
TGTGCCATCAGCTTCCGGGACAGGGAAGGCTACACCTTC CAISFRDREGYTF TRBD1 TRBJ1-2 . TRBV10-3
TGTGCCAGCAGCCCCTTGACAGTATCCTACGAGCAGTACTTC CASSPLTVSYEQYF . TRBJ2-7 . TRBV2
TGTGCCTGGGCGGACAGGGGACCACCCTCGCATGGCTACACCTTC CAWADRGPPSHGYTF TRBD1 TRBJ1-2 few TRBV30
TGTGCCAGCAGCTTGGGAGGTAACACCGGGGAGCTGTTTTTT CASSLGGNTGELFF . TRBJ2-2 few TRBV5-6
TGTGCCAGCAGTCCCTCAGGGGCTAGCACAGATACGCAGTATTTT CASSPSGASTDTQYF . TRBJ2-3 few TRBV6-5
TGTGCCAGCAGCCCTGGGGAATTGGAAAAACTGTTTTTT CASSPGELEKLFF . TRBJ1-4 few TRBV11-2
TGTGCCAGCAGCGCCGCGTGGGTGGCGGGAAACACCATATATTTT CASSAAWVAGNTIYF . TRBJ1-3 . TRBV9